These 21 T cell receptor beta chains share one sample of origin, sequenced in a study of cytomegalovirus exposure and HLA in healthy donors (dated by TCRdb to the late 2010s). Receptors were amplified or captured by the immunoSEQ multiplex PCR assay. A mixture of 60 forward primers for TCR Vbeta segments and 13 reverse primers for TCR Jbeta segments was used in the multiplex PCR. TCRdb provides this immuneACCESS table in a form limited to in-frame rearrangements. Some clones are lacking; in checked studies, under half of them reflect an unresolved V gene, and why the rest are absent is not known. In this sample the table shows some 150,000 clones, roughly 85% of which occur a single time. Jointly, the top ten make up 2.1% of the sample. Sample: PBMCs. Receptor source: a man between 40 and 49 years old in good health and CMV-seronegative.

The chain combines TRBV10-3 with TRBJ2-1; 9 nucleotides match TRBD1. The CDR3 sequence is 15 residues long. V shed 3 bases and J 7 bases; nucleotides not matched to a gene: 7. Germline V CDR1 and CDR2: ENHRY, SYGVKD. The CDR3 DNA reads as TGTGCCATCAGTGATCCTTTGACAGGGGGGAATGAGCAGTTCTTC. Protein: CAISDPLTGGNEQFF.

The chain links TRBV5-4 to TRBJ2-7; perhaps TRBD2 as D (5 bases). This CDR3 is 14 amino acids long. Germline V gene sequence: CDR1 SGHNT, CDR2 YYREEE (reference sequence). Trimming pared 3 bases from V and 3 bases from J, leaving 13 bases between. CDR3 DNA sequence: TGTGCCAGCAGCTGGGAGAGGAGTCTCTACGAGCAGTACTTC. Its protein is CASSWERSLYEQYF.

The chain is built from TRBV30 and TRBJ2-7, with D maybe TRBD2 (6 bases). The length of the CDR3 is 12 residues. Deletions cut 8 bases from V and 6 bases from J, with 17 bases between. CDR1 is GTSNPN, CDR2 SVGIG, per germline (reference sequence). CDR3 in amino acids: CALLTSRAEQYF. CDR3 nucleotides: TGTGCCCTACTGACTAGTCGCGCCGAGCAGTACTTC.

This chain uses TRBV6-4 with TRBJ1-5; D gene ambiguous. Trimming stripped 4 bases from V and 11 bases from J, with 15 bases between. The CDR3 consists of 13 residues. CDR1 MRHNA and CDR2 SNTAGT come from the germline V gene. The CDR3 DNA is TGTGCCAGCAGTGGGGAACTTGGCGGGGCCCAGCATTTT. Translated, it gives CASSGELGGAQHF.

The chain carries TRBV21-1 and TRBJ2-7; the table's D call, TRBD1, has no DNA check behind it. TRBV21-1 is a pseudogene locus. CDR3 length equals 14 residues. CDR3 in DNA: TGTGCCAGCAGCAAGGCAGGCAGGTCCTACGAGCAGTACTTC. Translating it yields CASSKAGRSYEQYF.

The CDR3 bases are TGTGCCAGCAGTACCTGGGGGGGTGCTAGGACCAAAAACATTCAGTACTTC. It yields the protein CASSTWGGARTKNIQYF. J is TRBJ2-4 and V is TRBV28, with 7 nucleotides matching TRBD2. Germline V gene sequence: CDR1 MDHEN, CDR2 SYDVKM. Trimming removed 5 bases from V and 2 bases from J; junction bases left unmatched: 12. This CDR3 is built from 17 residues.

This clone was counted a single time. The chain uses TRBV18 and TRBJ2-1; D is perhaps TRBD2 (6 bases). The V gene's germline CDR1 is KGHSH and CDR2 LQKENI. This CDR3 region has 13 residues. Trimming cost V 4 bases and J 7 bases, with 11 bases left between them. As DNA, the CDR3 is TGTGCCAGCTCACAGCCACGGGGGAATGAGCAGTTCTTC. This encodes CASSQPRGNEQFF.

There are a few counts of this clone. CDR3 in amino acids: CASSKVVASETYEQYF. The CDR3 DNA sequence: TGTGCCAGCAGCAAAGTGGTGGCTAGCGAGACCTACGAGCAGTACTTC. The rearrangement joins TRBV21-1 to TRBJ2-7; the table's D gene call, TRBD2, was not cross checked with the DNA. TRBV21-1 is described as a pseudogene. The CDR3 has 16 amino acids.

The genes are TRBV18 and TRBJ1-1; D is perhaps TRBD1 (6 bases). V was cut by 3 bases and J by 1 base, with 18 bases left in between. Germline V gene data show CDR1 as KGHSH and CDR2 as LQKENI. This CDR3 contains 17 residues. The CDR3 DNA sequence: TGTGCCAGCTCACCGAATCTCAGTAAGGACAGGAACACTGAAGCTTTCTTT. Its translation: CASSPNLSKDRNTEAFF.

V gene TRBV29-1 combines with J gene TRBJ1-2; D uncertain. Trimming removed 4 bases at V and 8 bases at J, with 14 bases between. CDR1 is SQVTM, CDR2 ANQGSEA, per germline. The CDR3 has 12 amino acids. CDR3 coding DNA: TGCAGCGTTGGGTGGGCCCGGTCGGGCTACACCTTC. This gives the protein CSVGWARSGYTF.

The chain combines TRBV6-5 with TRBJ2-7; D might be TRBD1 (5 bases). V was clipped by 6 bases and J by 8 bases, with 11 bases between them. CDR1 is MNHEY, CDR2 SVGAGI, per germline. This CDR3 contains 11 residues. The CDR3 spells CASSHGQKQYF. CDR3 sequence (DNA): TGTGCCAGCAGCCACGGACAAAAGCAGTACTTC.

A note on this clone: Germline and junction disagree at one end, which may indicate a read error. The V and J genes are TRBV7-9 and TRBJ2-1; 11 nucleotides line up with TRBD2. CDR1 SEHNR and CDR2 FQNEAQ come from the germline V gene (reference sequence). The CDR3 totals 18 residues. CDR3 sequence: CSSSLKGIGLAGYNEQFF. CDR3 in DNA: TGTTCCAGCAGCTTAAAAGGGATTGGACTAGCGGGCTACAATGAGCAGTTCTTC.

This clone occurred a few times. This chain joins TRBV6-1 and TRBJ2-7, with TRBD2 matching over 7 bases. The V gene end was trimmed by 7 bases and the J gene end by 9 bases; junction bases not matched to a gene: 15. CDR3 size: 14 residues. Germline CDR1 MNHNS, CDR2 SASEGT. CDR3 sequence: CASKGEREASGQYF. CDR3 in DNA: TGTGCCAGCAAGGGAGAGCGGGAAGCGTCCGGGCAGTACTTC.

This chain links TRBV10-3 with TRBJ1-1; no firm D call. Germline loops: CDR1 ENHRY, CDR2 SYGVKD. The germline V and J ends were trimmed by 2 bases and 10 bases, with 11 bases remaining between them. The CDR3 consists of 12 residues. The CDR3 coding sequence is TGTGCCATCAGTGAGGAAACGCCAGGAGCTTTCTTT. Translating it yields CAISEETPGAFF.

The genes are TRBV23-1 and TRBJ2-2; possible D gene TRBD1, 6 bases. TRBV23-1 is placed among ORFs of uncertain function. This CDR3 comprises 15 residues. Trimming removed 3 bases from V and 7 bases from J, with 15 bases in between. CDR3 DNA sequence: TGCGCCAGCAGTCAGATACAGGGTTCGCTCGGGGAGCTGTTTTTT. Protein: CASSQIQGSLGELFF.

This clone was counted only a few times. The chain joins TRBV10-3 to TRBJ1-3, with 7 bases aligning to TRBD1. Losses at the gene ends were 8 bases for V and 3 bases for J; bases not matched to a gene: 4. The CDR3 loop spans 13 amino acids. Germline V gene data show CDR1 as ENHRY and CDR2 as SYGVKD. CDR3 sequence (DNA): TGTGCCATCGGTACAGGGGTTGGAAACACCATATATTTT. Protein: CAIGTGVGNTIYF.

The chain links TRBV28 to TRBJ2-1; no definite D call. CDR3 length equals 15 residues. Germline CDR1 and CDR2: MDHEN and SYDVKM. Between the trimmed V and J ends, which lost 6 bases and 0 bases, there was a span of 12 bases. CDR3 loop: CASRYRPSSYNEQFF. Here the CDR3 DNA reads TGTGCCAGCAGGTATCGCCCCAGCTCCTACAATGAGCAGTTCTTC. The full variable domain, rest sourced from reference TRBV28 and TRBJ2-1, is DVKVTQSSRYLVKRTGEKVFLECVQDMDHENMFWYRQDPGLGLRLIYFSYDVKMKEKGDIPEGYSVSREKKERFSLILESASTNQTSMYLCASRYRPSSYNEQFFGPGTRLTVL.

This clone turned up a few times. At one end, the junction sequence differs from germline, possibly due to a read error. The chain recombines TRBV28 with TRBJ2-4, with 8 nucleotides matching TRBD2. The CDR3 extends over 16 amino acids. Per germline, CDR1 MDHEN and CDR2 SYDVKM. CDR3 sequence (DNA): TGTGCCAGCTCCCATGGGGCGGGAGGAGCCAAAAACAGTCAGTACTTC. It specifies CASSHGAGGAKNSQYF.

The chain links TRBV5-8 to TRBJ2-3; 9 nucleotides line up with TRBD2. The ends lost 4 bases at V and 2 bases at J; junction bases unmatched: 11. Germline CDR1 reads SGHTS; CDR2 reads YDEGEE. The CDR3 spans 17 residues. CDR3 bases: TGTGCCAGCAGCACGCGAAGGCTAGCGGGAATCACAGATACGCAGTATTTT. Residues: CASSTRRLAGITDTQYF.

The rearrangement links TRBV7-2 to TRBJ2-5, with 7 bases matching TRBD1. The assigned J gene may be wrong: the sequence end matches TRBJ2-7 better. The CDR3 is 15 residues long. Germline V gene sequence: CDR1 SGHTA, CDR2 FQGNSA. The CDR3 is CASSLRAGGSYEQYF. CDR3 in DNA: TGTGCCAGCAGCTTACGAGCAGGGGGTTCCTACGAGCAGTACTTC.

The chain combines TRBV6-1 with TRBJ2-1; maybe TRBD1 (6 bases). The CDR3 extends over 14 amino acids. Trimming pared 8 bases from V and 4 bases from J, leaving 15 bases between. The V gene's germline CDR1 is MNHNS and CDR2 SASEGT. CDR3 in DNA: TGTGCCAGCTCCGGGGCAGGGGCTTACAATGAGCAGTTCTTC. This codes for CASSGAGAYNEQFF.